These 2 T cell receptor beta chains were all obtained from the same sample, sequenced in a study of CD8 T cells in Susac syndrome. When the RNA was reverse transcribed, random hexamers were used with an input of 0.5 to 1 ug. Via MiXCR, TCRdb re-called the immunoSEQ multiplex PCR reads, giving one row per CDR3 protein. This table holds approximately 200,000 distinct CDR3 sequences, around 95% found once. The sequenced sample consisted of CD4+ T cells from PBMCs. The receptors stem from a human donor with multiple sclerosis.

The rearrangement joins TRBV7-2 to TRBJ2-7; 8 bases fit TRBD2. Germline loops: CDR1 SGHTA, CDR2 FQGNSA. The V segment lost 6 bases and the J segment 6 bases; nucleotides outside the gene matches: 13. The CDR3 contains 15 residues. CDR3 protein: CASRPGGGTGREQYF. The CDR3 nucleotides read TGTGCCAGCAGGCCCGGGGGGGGTACTGGTCGCGAGCAGTACTTC.

The chain joins TRBV29-1 to TRBJ2-1, with D possibly being TRBD2 (7 bases). The V and J ends lost 6 bases and 4 bases respectively, with 16 bases between them. CDR1 SQVTM and CDR2 ANQGSEA come from the germline V gene. This CDR3 is 14 amino acids long. CDR3 amino acids: CSVARGGPYNEQFF. CDR3 bases: TGCAGCGTCGCGAGGGGGGGACCTTACAATGAGCAGTTCTTC.